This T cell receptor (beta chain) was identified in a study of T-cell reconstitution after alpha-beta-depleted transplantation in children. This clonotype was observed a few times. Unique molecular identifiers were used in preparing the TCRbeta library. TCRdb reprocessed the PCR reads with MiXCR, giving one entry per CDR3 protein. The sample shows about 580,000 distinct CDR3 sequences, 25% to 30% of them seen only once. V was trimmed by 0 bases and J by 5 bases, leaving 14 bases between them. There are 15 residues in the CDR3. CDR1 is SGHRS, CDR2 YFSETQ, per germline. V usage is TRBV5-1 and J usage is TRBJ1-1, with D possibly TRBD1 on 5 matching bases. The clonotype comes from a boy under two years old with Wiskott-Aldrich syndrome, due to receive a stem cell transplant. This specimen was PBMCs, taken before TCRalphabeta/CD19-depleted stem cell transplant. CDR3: CASSLGEGRGTEAFF. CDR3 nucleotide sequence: TGCGCCAGCAGCTTGGGGGAGGGGCGAGGTACTGAAGCTTTCTTT. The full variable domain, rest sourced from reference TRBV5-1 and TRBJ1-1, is KAGVTQTPRYLIKTRGQQVTLSCSPISGHRSVSWYQQTPGQGLQFLFEYFSETQRNKGNFPGRFSGRQFSNSRSEMNVSTLELGDSALYLCASSLGEGRGTEAFFGQGTRLTVV.